The rows below give T cell receptor beta chains drawn from one sample of a study of blood T cell repertoires in COVID-19. Only in-frame clones appear in the TCRdb table, and some are missing; sequencing was by immunoSEQ multiplex PCR. The sample holds approximately 300,000 clones, roughly 90% seen once. Specimen: PBMCs or T cells enriched from blood (not recorded which). These receptors were collected from a woman aged 25 to 39 who had been exposed to COVID-19. The CDR3 runs from the conserved cysteine through the conserved F or W. Fields, in order: V gene, J gene, CDR3 length, D gene, clone size, CDR3 DNA, CDR3 protein. D genes are given only for firm matches. Expanded clones get a size class; other rows say once, few or many, or leave the size out.

TRBV6-2/TRBV6-3	TRBJ2-7	15	TRBD2	-	TGTGCCAGCAGCTTCACTAGCGGGGGTTCCTACGAGCAGTACTTC	CASSFTSGGSYEQYF
TRBV5-1	TRBJ1-3	15	TRBD1	-	TGCGCCAGCAGTTCCGGACAGGTCTCTGGAAACACCATATATTTT	CASSSGQVSGNTIYF
TRBV6-5	TRBJ1-2	16	TRBD1	-	TGTGCCAGCAGTTATACGGGACAGAAAGGGACCTATGGCTACACCTTC	CASSYTGQKGTYGYTF
TRBV9	TRBJ1-4	14	-	few	TGTGCCAGCAGCGTCGACTACGGGGAGGAAAAACTGTTTTTT	CASSVDYGEEKLFF
TRBV27	TRBJ2-1	15	-	-	TGTGCCAGCAGTCCCAACTTTCACTCCTACAATGAGCAGTTCTTC	CASSPNFHSYNEQFF
TRBV3-1/TRBV3-2	TRBJ2-1	13	-	-	TGTGCCAGCAGCCAAGGGGAGGAGGGACTGAAGTTCTTC	CASSQGEEGLKFF
TRBV18	TRBJ1-6	15	TRBD1	once	TGTGCCAGCTCACCCAATACAGGGGTGAATTCACCCCTCCACTTT	CASSPNTGVNSPLHF
TRBV5-1	TRBJ2-5	16	-	-	TGCGCCAGCAGCTTGTCCTCGGGCAGGGGTCAAGAGACCCAGTACTTC	CASSLSSGRGQETQYF
TRBV4-2	TRBJ1-5	15	-	-	TGTGCCAGCAGCCAAGCGGTTGGTACCGGTCAGCCCCAGCATTTT	CASSQAVGTGQPQHF
TRBV5-1	TRBJ2-5	15	-	-	TGCGCCAGCAGCTTATCCCGGGGAGATGGCGAGACCCAGTACTTC	CASSLSRGDGETQYF